The sequence of this T cell receptor beta chain was determined in a study of blood T cell repertoires in COVID-19 (dated by TCRdb to the early 2020s). Context from the whole study: The collaborator samples originated in the United States, Italy and Spain and spanned the acute and convalescent phases of COVID-19. The dataset comprised deeply sampled blood TCRbeta repertoires from subjects exposed to, actively infected with, or recovered from COVID-19. The material from the prospective study consisted of cDNA or gDNA derived from T cells, B-cell-depleted T cells, or PBMCs. Where HLA class I and class II types were available, the types were taken from metadata supplied by the sample provider, not from assay-based typing. Samples were obtained from the ongoing ImmuneRACE study (first 160 participants) and from over a thousand subjects provided by 6 global collaborators. The repertoires were made available in a free public database intended to serve as a resource for research on the immune response to SARS-CoV-2. The sample metadata nearly always contained a de-identified subject ID, COVID-19 status, age in years and sex. Points the paper makes about the study in general: Clinical and demographic metadata were provided uncurated, with the amount varying by source and participant.

The collaborating institutions used their own protocols to collect whole blood in K2EDTA tubes. For TCRbeta analysis, collaborators shipped samples in one of three forms: frozen whole blood, isolated PBMCs, or DNA extracted from either of those sample types. A word on this clone: Its binding antigen is unknown. There are no base qualities to consult, and no much larger clone falls within one base.

The immunoSEQ Assay, a bias-controlled multiplex PCR, was used to amplify TCRbeta CDR3 regions from genomic DNA. The paper's data handling went like this. The number of nucleated cells in each sample was estimated from the amplification of reference gene primers within the assay. To quantify the absolute abundance of each unique TCRbeta CDR3 rearrangement, sequence reads were collapsed and filtered. For each sample, productive Simpson clonality was calculated as the square root of Simpson's diversity index over productive rearrangements. The table comes from immuneACCESS by way of TCRdb, which keeps in-frame sequences with V and J called. Part of the clones is missing from these tables; in studies checked, under half for an unresolved V gene and the rest for unknown reasons. V and J calls and clone size come straight from that table; D and trimming were deduced from the DNA. The sample includes under 60,000 clones, with 80% to 90% observed a single time. Together, the top ten hold roughly 7.3% of the sample.

Looking up the germline V gene yields CDR1 KGHSH and CDR2 LQKENI. Measured from the cysteine to the phenylalanine, the CDR3 is 13 residues long. The sequence is cut down to CDR3 DNA, 39 bases in frame from base 1. Compared with germline, V lacks 4 bases and J lacks 4 bases; bases without a gene match: 1. The TCR comes from a man aged 40-49 years with acute or convalescent COVID-19. Here the chain combines TRBV18 and TRBJ2-4; the junction holds 7 bases that match TRBD2. The material sequenced was peripheral blood. The nucleotide sequence is TGTGCCAGCTCACTAGCGGGTAAAAACATTCAGTACTTC. Its translation is CASSLAGKNIQYF.